This is a list of T cell receptor beta chains from one sample in a study of T cells after posttransplantation cyclophosphamide. Profiled with immunoSEQ multiplex PCR; TCRdb holds only in-frame clones, not every one. The sample shows around 37,000 clones, around 78% of them seen only once. Material: CD4+ T cells sorted from blood, obtained around 2,000 days after a stem cell transplant with posttransplant cyclophosphamide. These receptors were obtained from a female patient aged 40 to 50 who received an allogeneic stem cell transplant from a related donor, was CMV-positive, and had no GVHD. The T cells may come from the graft donor. Both conserved end residues are trimmed from each CDR3. Rows give clone size only sometimes, using once, few, many, or a class for an expanded clone.

V gene: TRBV6-5; clone size: few; J gene: TRBJ1-6; CDR3 protein: ASSFESGSSPLH
V gene: TRBV11-3; clone size: -; J gene: TRBJ2-3; CDR3 protein: ASSSSGGATDTQY
V gene: TRBV27; clone size: -; J gene: TRBJ1-5; CDR3 protein: ASGGARHQPQH
V gene: TRBV6-6; clone size: -; J gene: TRBJ2-2; CDR3 protein: ASSYSTGMNTGELF
V gene: TRBV6-1; clone size: -; J gene: TRBJ2-1; CDR3 protein: ASSALTGGSYNEQF
V gene: TRBV10-1; clone size: -; J gene: TRBJ1-6; CDR3 protein: ASSENGNSPLH
V gene: TRBV10-3; clone size: -; J gene: TRBJ2-2; CDR3 protein: AISESDRGRVGELF
V gene: TRBV11-2; clone size: -; J gene: TRBJ1-3; CDR3 protein: ASSPRTSGNTIY
V gene: TRBV7-3; clone size: -; J gene: TRBJ2-2; CDR3 protein: ASSDLAGGGELF
V gene: TRBV23-1; clone size: -; J gene: TRBJ1-1; CDR3 protein: ASSQLPGDRGRLGGTEAF
V gene: TRBV7-9; clone size: -; J gene: TRBJ2-7; CDR3 protein: ASRPSGEGYEQY
V gene: TRBV15; clone size: -; J gene: TRBJ2-7; CDR3 protein: ATSSDRHYEQY
V gene: TRBV10-2; clone size: -; J gene: TRBJ1-4; CDR3 protein: ASRREGGATNEKLF
V gene: TRBV29-1; clone size: -; J gene: TRBJ2-4; CDR3 protein: SVEGRAKNIQY
V gene: TRBV28; clone size: -; J gene: TRBJ2-7; CDR3 protein: ASEAGTGSYEQY
V gene: TRBV6-5; clone size: few; J gene: TRBJ1-5; CDR3 protein: ASSRVTGGNQPQH
V gene: TRBV4-2; clone size: -; J gene: TRBJ1-4; CDR3 protein: ASSQGPGLEEKLF
V gene: TRBV6-6; clone size: many; J gene: TRBJ2-2; CDR3 protein: ASSSGTRPGELF
V gene: TRBV7-9; clone size: few; J gene: TRBJ1-4; CDR3 protein: ASSSWTGVNEKLF
V gene: TRBV19; clone size: few; J gene: TRBJ1-6; CDR3 protein: ASSISGGNSPLH
V gene: TRBV5-1; clone size: -; J gene: TRBJ2-5; CDR3 protein: ASRSGGEGETQY
V gene: TRBV14; clone size: -; J gene: TRBJ2-1; CDR3 protein: ASSQVRAYNEQF
V gene: TRBV11-3; clone size: -; J gene: TRBJ2-2; CDR3 protein: ASSLGLAGTGELF
V gene: TRBV5-5; clone size: -; J gene: TRBJ1-5; CDR3 protein: ASSRETALSNQPQH
V gene: TRBV5-1; clone size: -; J gene: TRBJ2-1; CDR3 protein: ASAILHPRSSYNEQF
V gene: TRBV6-5; clone size: -; J gene: TRBJ2-7; CDR3 protein: ASSYSNLEGEQY